This T cell receptor (beta chain) emerged from a study of T cell responses to AZD1222 COVID-19 vaccine. The germline V gene has CDR1 SGHRS and CDR2 YFSETQ. Trimming left V 0 bases short and J 0 bases short, with 15 bases between. The CDR3 sequence is 17 residues long. The table came from immunoSEQ multiplex PCR; TCRdb's copy has only in-frame clones and leaves some out. The sample contains over 90,000 clones, over 70% of which appear only once. This chain connects TRBV5-1 to TRBJ1-1, with D unclear. The sample consisted of peripheral blood, taken on day 0 of AZD1222 vaccination. The clonotype comes from an adult in good health. CDR3 in DNA: TGCGCCAGCAGCTTGGAAAGGTTGGGCCCTATGAACACTGAAGCTTTCTTT. Translation gives CASSLERLGPMNTEAFF.